The table lists the clone carrying this TCR beta chain with a count of one. At the DNA level, this CDR3 is encoded by other sequences in the same sample as well. The data belong to a study of blood T cell repertoires in COVID-19. Study information: PBMCs, B-cell-depleted T cells, or T cells provided the cDNA or gDNA that made up the material.

All recovered Cohort 3 donors got two negative PCRs, got clearance, or saw symptom resolution. Germline CDR1 reads SGHTA; CDR2 reads FQGTGA. There are 14 residues in the CDR3. V lost 1 base and J lost 3, with 10 bases in between. Profiled with immunoSEQ multiplex PCR; TCRdb holds only in-frame clones, not every one. The sample has fewer than 300,000 clones; over 75% are singletons. The receptor's source is a woman in her thirties who had recovered from COVID-19. Sample: PBMCs or T cells enriched from blood (not recorded which). This chain connects TRBV7-3 to TRBJ2-7, with unresolved D. Written as DNA, the CDR3 is TGTGCCAGCAGCTTAAGCCCCGGCGGCTACGAGCAGTACTTC. Amino acids: CASSLSPGGYEQYF.